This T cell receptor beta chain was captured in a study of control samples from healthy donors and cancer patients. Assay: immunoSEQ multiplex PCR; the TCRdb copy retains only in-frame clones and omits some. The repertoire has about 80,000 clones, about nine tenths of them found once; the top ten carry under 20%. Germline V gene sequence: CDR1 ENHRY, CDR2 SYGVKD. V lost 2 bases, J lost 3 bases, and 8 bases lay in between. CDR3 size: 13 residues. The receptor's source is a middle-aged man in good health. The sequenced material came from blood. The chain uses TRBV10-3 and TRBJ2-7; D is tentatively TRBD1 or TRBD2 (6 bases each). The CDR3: CAISERGLYEQYF. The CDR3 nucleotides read TGTGCCATCAGTGAGCGGGGGCTCTACGAGCAGTACTTC.